Below are 5 T cell receptor beta chains sequenced from a single sample in a study of early T cells in non-severe SARS-CoV-2 infection (dated by TCRdb to the early 2020s). Libraries were built with 5' RACE. Sequenced using a NextSeq 500. TCRdb took the public reads, trimmed them with fastp at Q25, ran MiXCR for clone calling and kept in-frame beta chains. One record per CDR3 amino acid sequence lists the most common genes and DNA. Here the sample has around 45,000 distinct CDR3 sequences; about 4% occur a single time. The top ten clones comprise more than 2.5% of the sample. The source material was whole blood. These receptors were obtained from an adult who was a healthcare worker with PCR-confirmed SARS-CoV-2 infection or an uninfected control (not recorded which).

This clonotype was found many times. CDR3 coding DNA: TGTGCCAGCAGCTTAGTGTGGCGGGGGAACACCGGGGAGCTGTTTTTT. It codes for CASSLVWRGNTGELFF. The V call is TRBV11-2, the J call TRBJ2-2; D might be TRBD2 (6 bases). V was pared by 1 base and J by 1 base, with 10 bases between. Germline V gene sequence: CDR1 SGHAT, CDR2 FQNNGV. This CDR3 spans 16 amino acids.

This clonotype was picked up many times. This chain joins TRBV10-3 and TRBJ2-3, with 10 bases that match TRBD2. Trimming cost V 5 bases and J 2 bases; bases outside gene matches: 4. The CDR3 is 15 residues long. Germline V lookup: CDR1 ENHRY, CDR2 SYGVKD. CDR3 protein: CAISYSGRATDTQYF. The CDR3 nucleotides are TGTGCCATCAGTTACAGCGGGAGGGCCACAGATACGCAGTATTTT.

The chain recombines TRBV19 with TRBJ2-1, with 8 bases fitting TRBD1. CDR3 length: 17 residues. The junction had 11 bases not matched to a gene; V was cut back by 4 bases and J by 3 bases. Germline CDR1 reads LNHDA; CDR2 reads SQIVND (reference sequence). CDR3 sequence reads: CASSTIRQGAFYNEQFF. In DNA form, the CDR3 reads TGTGCCAGTAGTACAATACGTCAGGGGGCCTTCTACAATGAGCAGTTCTTC.

In this sample, this clonotype turned up many times. This chain uses TRBV12-3 or TRBV12-4 with TRBJ1-5; D is possibly TRBD1 (5 bases). CDR3 length: 15 residues. V was pared by 7 bases and J by 0 bases, with 13 bases between. The CDR3 reads CASKPGRYSNQPQHF. DNA of the CDR3: TGTGCCAGCAAACCGGGACGATATAGCAATCAGCCCCAGCATTTT.

The chain combines TRBV5-1 with TRBJ2-3, with 8 bases matching TRBD2. Germline loops: CDR1 SGHRS, CDR2 YFSETQ. The CDR3 is made up of 15 amino acids. Germline trimming cut 4 bases from V and 6 bases from J; bases unmatched to any gene: 10. The CDR3 region is CASSPLTAGGDTQYF. Written as DNA, the CDR3 is TGCGCCAGCAGCCCCCTGACCGCGGGGGGTGATACGCAGTATTTT. Combining the CDR3 with reference TRBV5-1 and TRBJ2-3 gives the whole variable domain KAGVTQTPRYLIKTRGQQVTLSCSPISGHRSVSWYQQTPGQGLQFLFEYFSETQRNKGNFPGRFSGRQFSNSRSEMNVSTLELGDSALYLCASSPLTAGGDTQYFGPGTRLTVL.